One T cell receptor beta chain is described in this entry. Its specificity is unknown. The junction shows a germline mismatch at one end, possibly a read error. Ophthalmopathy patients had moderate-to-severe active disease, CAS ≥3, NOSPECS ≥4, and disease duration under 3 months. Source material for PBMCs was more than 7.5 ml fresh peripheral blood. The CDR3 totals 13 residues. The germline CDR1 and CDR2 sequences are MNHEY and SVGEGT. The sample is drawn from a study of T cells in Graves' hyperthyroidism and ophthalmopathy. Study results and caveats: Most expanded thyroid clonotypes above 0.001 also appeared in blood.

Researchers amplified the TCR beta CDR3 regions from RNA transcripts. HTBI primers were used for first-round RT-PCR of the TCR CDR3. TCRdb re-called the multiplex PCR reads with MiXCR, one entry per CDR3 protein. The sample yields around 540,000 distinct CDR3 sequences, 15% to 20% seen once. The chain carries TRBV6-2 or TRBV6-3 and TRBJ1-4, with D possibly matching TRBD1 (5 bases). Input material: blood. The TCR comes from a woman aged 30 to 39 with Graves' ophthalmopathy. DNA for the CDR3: TGTGCCAGCCTCGGGGACTTTAATGAAAAACTGGTTTTT. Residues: CASLGDFNEKLVF.